A selection of T cell receptor beta chains follows, all from one sample in a study of blood T cell repertoires in COVID-19. The method was immunoSEQ multiplex PCR; TCRdb's version includes in-frame clones alone and lacks a portion of them. The sample holds over 300,000 clones, roughly 90% seen once. The sample consisted of PBMCs or T cells enriched from blood (not recorded which). The source is a woman aged 25 to 39 with acute COVID-19. CDR3s leave out the opening cysteine and the closing phenylalanine or tryptophan.

TRBJ1-2 | TRBV30 | AWTAENYGYT
TRBJ2-3 | TRBV6-2/TRBV6-3 | ASSYPRGGRDTQY
TRBJ2-1 | TRBV18 | ASSPLVAGAGYNEQF
TRBJ1-2 | TRBV30 | AWTRTDTNYGYT
TRBJ2-3 | TRBV30 | AWSVKVGTGYTDTQY
TRBJ1-1 | TRBV19 | ASSIRGNTEAF
TRBJ1-1 | TRBV7-9 | ASSLVSGRTEAF
TRBJ2-7 | TRBV10-2 | ASSMTSYEQY
TRBJ2-1 | TRBV6-4 | ASTEIGGAGDEQF
TRBJ2-7 | TRBV7-2 | ASSLFGTGEHEQY
TRBJ2-1 | TRBV5-1 | ASSLTGGSSYNEQF
TRBJ1-2 | TRBV3-1/TRBV3-2 | ASSQRDRGGNYGYT
TRBJ1-5 | TRBV7-6 | ASSLQGNSNQPQH
TRBJ1-2 | TRBV15 | ATSRGGTGSGYT
TRBJ1-1 | TRBV5-1 | ASSPGTPSLLNTEAF
TRBJ2-3 | TRBV19 | ASSIWTSGTDTQY
TRBJ1-5 | TRBV2 | ASSRGLFTPQH
TRBJ2-1 | TRBV7-3 | ASSLEGTYDEQF
TRBJ2-1 | TRBV13 | ATEAPRQGSNEQF
TRBJ1-6 | TRBV30 | AWSDRAGYNSPLH
TRBJ1-2 | TRBV4-3 | ASSQESGQNYGYT
TRBJ1-3 | TRBV7-2 | ASSSAGSSGNTIY
TRBJ2-1 | TRBV10-2 | ASSERLALLHNEQF
TRBJ2-2 | TRBV2 | ASRQTGGGELF
TRBJ1-1 | TRBV7-9 | ASSRTGNTEAF
TRBJ2-7 | TRBV12-3/TRBV12-4 | ASSRGTYEQY
TRBJ2-7 | TRBV27 | ASSYYRLSSYEQY
TRBJ1-5 | TRBV2 | ASSGQGVPSQPQH
TRBJ1-5 | TRBV30 | AWRPPGQGSQPQH
TRBJ2-7 | TRBV12-3/TRBV12-4 | ASSHSGAPEQY
TRBJ2-5 | TRBV2 | ASRGEGETQY
TRBJ2-7 | TRBV6-5 | ASSQRGAGPYEQY
TRBJ1-1 | TRBV7-2 | ASSLGPKQGDTEAF
TRBJ1-5 | TRBV19 | ASKTSHRDTQPQH
TRBJ2-3 | TRBV18 | ASSPPGRTSTDTQY
TRBJ1-3 | TRBV12-5 | ASGSSSGNTIY
TRBJ2-7 | TRBV24-1 | ATSDGSIYEQY
TRBJ2-7 | TRBV2 | ASSDETGGSYEQY
TRBJ1-1 | TRBV29-1 | SVGGRLNTEAF